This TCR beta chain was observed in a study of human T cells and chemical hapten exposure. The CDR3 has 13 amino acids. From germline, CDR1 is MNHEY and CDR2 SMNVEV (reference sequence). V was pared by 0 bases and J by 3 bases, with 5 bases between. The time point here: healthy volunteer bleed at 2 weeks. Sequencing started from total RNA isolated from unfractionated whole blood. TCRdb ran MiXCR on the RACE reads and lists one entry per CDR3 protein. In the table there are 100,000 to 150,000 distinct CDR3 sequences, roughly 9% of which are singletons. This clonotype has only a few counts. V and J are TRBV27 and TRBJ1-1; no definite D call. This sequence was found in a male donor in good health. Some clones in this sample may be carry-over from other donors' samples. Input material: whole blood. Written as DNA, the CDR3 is TGTGCCAGCAGTTTATCCGTGGACACTGAAGCTTTCTTT. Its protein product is CASSLSVDTEAFF.